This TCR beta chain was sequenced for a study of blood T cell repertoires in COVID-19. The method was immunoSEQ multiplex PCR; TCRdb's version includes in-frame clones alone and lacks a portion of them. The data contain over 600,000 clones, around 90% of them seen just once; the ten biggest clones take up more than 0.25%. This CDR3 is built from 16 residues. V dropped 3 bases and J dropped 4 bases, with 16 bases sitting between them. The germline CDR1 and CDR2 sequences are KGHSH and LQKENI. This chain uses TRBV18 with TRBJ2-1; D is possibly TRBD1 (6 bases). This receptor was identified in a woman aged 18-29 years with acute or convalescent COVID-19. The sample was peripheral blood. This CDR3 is CASSPRITQGYNEQFF. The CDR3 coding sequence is TGTGCCAGCTCACCCCGCATCACCCAGGGGTACAATGAGCAGTTCTTC.